Reported below is one T cell receptor beta chain. Its antigen is unknown. Base qualities are not recorded, but no much larger clone differs from it by a single base. The data originate from a study of blood T cell repertoires in COVID-19 (dated by TCRdb to the early 2020s). Turning to the overall study: Collaborator samples came from the United States, Italy and Spain and covered acute and convalescent phases of COVID-19. The prospective study material was composed of cDNA or gDNA derived from T cells, B-cell-depleted T cells, or PBMCs. Subjects who had been exposed to COVID-19, were actively infected with it, or had recovered from it provided the deeply sampled blood TCRbeta repertoires that made up the dataset. The repertoires were made available in a free public database intended to serve as a resource for research on the immune response to SARS-CoV-2. Samples were obtained from the ongoing ImmuneRACE study (first 160 participants) and from 950 to 1,500 subjects provided by 6 global collaborators. A de-identified subject ID, COVID-19 status, age in years and sex were almost always included in the sample metadata. HLA class I and class II types, where available, came from metadata supplied by the sample provider rather than from assay-based typing.

V and J are truncated by 0 bases and 1 base respectively, leaving an intervening sequence of 9 bases. The germline V gene provides CDR1 MNHEY and CDR2 SVGAGI. The cysteine opens and the phenylalanine closes a CDR3 of 15 amino acids. The CDR3 DNA has 45 bases and is translated from base 1. TCRbeta CDR3 regions were amplified from genomic DNA by means of the immunoSEQ Assay, a bias-controlled multiplex PCR. The study's processing was this. The number of nucleated cells in each sample was estimated by amplification of reference gene primers within the assay. Sequence reads were collapsed and filtered to measure the absolute abundance of every unique TCRbeta CDR3 rearrangement. For each sample, productive Simpson clonality was calculated by taking the square root of Simpson's diversity index across productive rearrangements. The table comes from immuneACCESS by way of TCRdb, which keeps in-frame sequences with V and J called. Part of the clones is missing from these tables; in studies checked, under half for an unresolved V gene and the rest for unknown reasons. The V and J calls and clone size were taken over from that table, and D and trimming were inferred from the DNA. This sample comprises approximately 260,000 clones, approximately 87% of them detected only once. Together, the top ten hold around 4.5% of the sample.

A second Seattle source provided samples from volunteer blood donors who had recovered from COVID-19. The collaborating institutions used their own protocols to collect whole blood in K2EDTA tubes. Collaborator samples were shipped for TCRbeta analysis as frozen whole blood, isolated PBMCs, or DNA extracted from either sample type. On the study overall, not on this receptor specifically: The amount of clinical and demographic metadata varied by source and participant and was provided uncurated.

This TCR was sampled from a man aged 60-69 years who had recovered from COVID-19. The specimen sequenced was peripheral blood. In this chain, TRBV6-5 is recombined with TRBJ1-1, with no confident D gene call. The CDR3 reads as follows: CASSYSYGKNTEAFF. The DNA sequence is as follows: TGTGCCAGCAGTTACTCGTACGGGAAGAACACTGAAGCTTTCTTT.